This TCR beta chain is from a study of post-analysis software for immune sequencing data. Worth noting for this clonotype: The antigen is not known.

Trimming took off 5 bases at V and 3 bases at J, with 22 bases between the two ends. The CDR3 loop spans 17 amino acids. The germline gives CDR1 LGHDT, CDR2 YNNKEL (reference sequence). Study-wide results and caveats: Patients used about five TRBV segments, including TRBV5-6, TRBV5-1 and TRBV20-1, more often than controls.

The authors incorporated unique molecular identifiers into the TCR beta cDNA libraries. TCRdb reanalysed the PCR reads using MiXCR and keeps one entry per CDR3 protein. This repertoire shows roughly 870,000 distinct CDR3 sequences, 53% found once; its top ten account for roughly 4.4%. Material: blood. This rearrangement joins TRBV3-1 to TRBJ1-1; possible D gene TRBD1, 6 bases. The sequence was obtained from a girl between 10 and 17 years old with multiple sclerosis. CDR3 bases: TGTGCCAGCAGCTGGGACATCGGTTCCGAATCGGACACTGAAGCTTTCTTT. It translates to CASSWDIGSESDTEAFF.